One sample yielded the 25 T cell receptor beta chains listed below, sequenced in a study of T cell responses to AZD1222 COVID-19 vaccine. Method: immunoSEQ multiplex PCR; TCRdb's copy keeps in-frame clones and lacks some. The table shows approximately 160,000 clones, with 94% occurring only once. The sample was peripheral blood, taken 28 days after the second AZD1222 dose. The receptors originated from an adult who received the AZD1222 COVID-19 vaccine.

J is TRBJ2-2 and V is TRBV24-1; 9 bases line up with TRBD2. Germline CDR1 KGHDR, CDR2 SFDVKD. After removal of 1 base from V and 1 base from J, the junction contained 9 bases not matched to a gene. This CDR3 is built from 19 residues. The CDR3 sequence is CATSDFVGLAGLNTGELFF. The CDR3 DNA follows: TGTGCCACCAGTGATTTTGTAGGGCTAGCGGGATTGAACACCGGGGAGCTGTTTTTT.

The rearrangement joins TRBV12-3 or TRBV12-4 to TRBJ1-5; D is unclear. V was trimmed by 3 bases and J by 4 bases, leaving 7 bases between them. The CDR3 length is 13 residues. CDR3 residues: CASSLRVNQPQHF. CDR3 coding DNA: TGTGCCAGCAGTTTGAGGGTTAATCAGCCCCAGCATTTT.

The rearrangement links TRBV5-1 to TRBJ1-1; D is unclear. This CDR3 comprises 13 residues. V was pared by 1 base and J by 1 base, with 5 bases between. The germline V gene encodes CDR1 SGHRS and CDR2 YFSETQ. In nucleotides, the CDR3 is TGCGCCAGCAGCTTGATGGGGAACACTGAAGCTTTCTTT. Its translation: CASSLMGNTEAFF.

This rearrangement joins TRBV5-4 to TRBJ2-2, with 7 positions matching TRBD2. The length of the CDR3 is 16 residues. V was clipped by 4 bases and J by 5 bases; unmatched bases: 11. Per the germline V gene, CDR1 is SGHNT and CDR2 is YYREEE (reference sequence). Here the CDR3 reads CASSPPPGLTTGELFF. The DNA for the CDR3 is TGTGCCAGCAGCCCCCCCCCGGGACTAACGACCGGGGAGCTGTTTTTT.

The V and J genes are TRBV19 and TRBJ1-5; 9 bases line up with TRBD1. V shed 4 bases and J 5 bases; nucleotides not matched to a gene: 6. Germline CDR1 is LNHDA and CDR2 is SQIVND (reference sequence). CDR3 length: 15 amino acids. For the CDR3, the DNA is TGTGCCAGTAGTACTACGAGACAGGGGGATCAGCCCCAGCATTTT. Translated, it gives CASSTTRQGDQPQHF.

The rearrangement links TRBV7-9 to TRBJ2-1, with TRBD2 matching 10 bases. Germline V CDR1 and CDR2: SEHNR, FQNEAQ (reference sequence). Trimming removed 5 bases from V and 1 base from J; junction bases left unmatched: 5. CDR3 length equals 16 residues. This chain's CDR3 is CASSPKAGGSYNEQFF. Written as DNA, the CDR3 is TGTGCCAGCAGCCCTAAAGCGGGAGGGTCCTACAATGAGCAGTTCTTC.

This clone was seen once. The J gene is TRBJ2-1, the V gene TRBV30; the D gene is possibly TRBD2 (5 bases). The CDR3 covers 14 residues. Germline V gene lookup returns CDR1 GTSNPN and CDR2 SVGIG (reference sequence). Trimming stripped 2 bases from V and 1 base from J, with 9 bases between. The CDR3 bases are TGTGCCTGGAGTACAGCGGCGTCCTACAATGAGCAGTTCTTC. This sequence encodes CAWSTAASYNEQFF. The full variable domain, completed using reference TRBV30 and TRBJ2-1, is SQTIHQWPATLVQPVGSPLSLECTVEGTSNPNLYWYRQAAGRGLQLLFYSVGIGQISSEVPQNLSASRPQDRQFILSSKKLLLSDSGFYLCAWSTAASYNEQFFGPGTRLTVL.

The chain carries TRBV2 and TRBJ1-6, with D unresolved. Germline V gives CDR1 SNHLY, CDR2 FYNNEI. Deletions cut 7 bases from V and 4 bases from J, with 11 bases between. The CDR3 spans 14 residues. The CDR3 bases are TGTGCCAGCATTCACCGGGTTTATAATTCACCCCTCCACTTT. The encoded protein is CASIHRVYNSPLHF.

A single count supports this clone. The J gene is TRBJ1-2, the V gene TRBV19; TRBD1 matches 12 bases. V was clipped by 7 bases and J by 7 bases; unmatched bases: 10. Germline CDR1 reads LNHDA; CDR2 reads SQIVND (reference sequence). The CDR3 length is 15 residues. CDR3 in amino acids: CASTTGTGGFRGYTF. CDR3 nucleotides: TGTGCCAGTACCACCGGGACAGGGGGCTTTCGTGGCTACACCTTC.

Here the CDR3 DNA reads TGTGCCAGCAGTTACTTTACTGGAGAAAAACTGTTTTTT. Protein product: CASSYFTGEKLFF. The chain combines TRBV6-2 or TRBV6-3 with TRBJ1-4; D is uncertain. The CDR3 spans 13 residues. Trimming left V 1 base short and J 8 bases short, with 8 bases between. Germline V CDR1 and CDR2: MNHEY, SVGEGT.

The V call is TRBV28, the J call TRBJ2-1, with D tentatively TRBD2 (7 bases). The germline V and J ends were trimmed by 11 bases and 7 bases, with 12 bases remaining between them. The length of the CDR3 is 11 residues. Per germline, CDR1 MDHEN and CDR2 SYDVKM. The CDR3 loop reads CAFGRGNEQFF. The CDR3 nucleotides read TGTGCCTTTGGGAGGGGGAATGAGCAGTTCTTC. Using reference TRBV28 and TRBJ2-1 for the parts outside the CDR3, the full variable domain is DVKVTQSSRYLVKRTGEKVFLECVQDMDHENMFWYRQDPGLGLRLIYFSYDVKMKEKGDIPEGYSVSREKKERFSLILESASTNQTSMYLCAFGRGNEQFFGPGTRLTVL.

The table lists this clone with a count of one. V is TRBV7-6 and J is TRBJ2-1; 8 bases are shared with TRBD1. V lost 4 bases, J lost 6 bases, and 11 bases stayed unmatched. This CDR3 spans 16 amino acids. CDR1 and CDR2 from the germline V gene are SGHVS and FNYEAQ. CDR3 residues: CASSSRRDRSRNEQFF. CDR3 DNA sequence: TGTGCCAGCAGCTCCCGCCGGGACAGGTCCCGCAATGAGCAGTTCTTC. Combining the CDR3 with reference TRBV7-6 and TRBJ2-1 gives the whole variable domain GAGVSQSPRYKVTKRGQDVALRCDPISGHVSLYWYRQALGQGPEFLTYFNYEAQQDKSGLPNDRFSAERPEGSISTLTIQRTEQRDSAMYRCASSSRRDRSRNEQFFGPGTRLTVL.

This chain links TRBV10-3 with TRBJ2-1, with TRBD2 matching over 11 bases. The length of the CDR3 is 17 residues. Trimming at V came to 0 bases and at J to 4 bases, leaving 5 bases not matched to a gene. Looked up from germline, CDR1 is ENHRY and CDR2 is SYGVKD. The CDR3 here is CAISESIGTSGYNEQFF. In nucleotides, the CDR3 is TGTGCCATCAGTGAGTCGATCGGGACTAGCGGATACAATGAGCAGTTCTTC.

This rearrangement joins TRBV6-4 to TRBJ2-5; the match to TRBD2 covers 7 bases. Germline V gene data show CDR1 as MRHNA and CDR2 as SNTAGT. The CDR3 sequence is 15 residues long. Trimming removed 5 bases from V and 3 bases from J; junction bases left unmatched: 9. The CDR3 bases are TGTGCCAGCAGTCGATCGACTAGCAAAGAAGAGACCCAGTACTTC. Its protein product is CASSRSTSKEETQYF.

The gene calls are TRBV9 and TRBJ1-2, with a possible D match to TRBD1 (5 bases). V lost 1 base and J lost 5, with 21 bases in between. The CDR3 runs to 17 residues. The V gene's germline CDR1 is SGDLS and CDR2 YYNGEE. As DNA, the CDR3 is TGTGCCAGCAGCGTACACCCGATTGAGACAGATACTTATGGCTACACCTTC. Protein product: CASSVHPIETDTYGYTF.

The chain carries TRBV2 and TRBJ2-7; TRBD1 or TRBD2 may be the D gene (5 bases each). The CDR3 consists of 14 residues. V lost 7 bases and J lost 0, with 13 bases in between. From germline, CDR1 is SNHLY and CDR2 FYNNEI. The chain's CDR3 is CASMGEPSSYEQYF. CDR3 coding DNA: TGTGCCAGCATGGGGGAGCCCAGCTCCTACGAGCAGTACTTC.

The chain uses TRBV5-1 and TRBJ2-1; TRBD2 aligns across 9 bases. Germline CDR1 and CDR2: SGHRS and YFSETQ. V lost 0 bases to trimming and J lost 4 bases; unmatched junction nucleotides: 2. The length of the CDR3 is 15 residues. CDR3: CASSLGLAVYNEQFF. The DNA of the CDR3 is TGCGCCAGCAGCTTGGGACTAGCGGTTTACAATGAGCAGTTCTTC. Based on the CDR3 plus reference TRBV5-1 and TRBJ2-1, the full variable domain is KAGVTQTPRYLIKTRGQQVTLSCSPISGHRSVSWYQQTPGQGLQFLFEYFSETQRNKGNFPGRFSGRQFSNSRSEMNVSTLELGDSALYLCASSLGLAVYNEQFFGPGTRLTVL.

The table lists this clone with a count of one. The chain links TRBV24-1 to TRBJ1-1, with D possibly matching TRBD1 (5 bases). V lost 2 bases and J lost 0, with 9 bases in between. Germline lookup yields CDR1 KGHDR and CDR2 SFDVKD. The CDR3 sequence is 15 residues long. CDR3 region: CATSDSRTMNTEAFF. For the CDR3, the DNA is TGTGCCACCAGTGATTCTAGGACAATGAACACTGAAGCTTTCTTT.

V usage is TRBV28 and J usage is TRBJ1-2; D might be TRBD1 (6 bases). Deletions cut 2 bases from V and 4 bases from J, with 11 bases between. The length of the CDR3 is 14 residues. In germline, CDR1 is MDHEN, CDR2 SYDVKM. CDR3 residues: CASSLMGGGYGYTF. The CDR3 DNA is TGTGCCAGCAGTTTAATGGGGGGCGGCTATGGCTACACCTTC.

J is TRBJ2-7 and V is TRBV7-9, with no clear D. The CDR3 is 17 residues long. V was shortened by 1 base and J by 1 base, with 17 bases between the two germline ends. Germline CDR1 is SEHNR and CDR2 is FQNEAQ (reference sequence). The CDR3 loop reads CASSLDGLPQGSYEQYF. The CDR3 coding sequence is TGTGCCAGCAGCTTAGATGGGCTTCCGCAAGGATCCTACGAGCAGTACTTC.

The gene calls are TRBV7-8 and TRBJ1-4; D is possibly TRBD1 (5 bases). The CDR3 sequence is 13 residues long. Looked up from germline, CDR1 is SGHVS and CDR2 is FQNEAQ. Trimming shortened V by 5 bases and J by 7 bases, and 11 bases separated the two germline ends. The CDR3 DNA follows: TGTGCCAGCAGCATAAGACAGCTTGAAAAACTGTTTTTT. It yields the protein CASSIRQLEKLFF. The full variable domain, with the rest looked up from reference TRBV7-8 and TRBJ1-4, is GAGVSQSPRYKVAKRGQDVALRCDPISGHVSLFWYQQALGQGPEFLTYFQNEAQLDKSGLPSDRFFAERPEGSVSTLKIQRTQQEDSAVYLCASSIRQLEKLFFGSGTQLSVL.

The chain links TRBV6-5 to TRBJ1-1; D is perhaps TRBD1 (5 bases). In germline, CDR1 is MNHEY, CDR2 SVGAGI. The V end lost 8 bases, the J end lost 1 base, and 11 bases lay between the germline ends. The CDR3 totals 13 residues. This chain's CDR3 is CASGRRGNTEAFF. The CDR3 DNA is TGTGCCAGCGGCAGGAGGGGGAACACTGAAGCTTTCTTT.

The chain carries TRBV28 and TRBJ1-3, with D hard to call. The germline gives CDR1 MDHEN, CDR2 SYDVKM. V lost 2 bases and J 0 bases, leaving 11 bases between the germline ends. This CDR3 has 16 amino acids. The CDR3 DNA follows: TGTGCCAGCAGTTTAGTGGTAGGCTACTCTGGAAACACCATATATTTT. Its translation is CASSLVVGYSGNTIYF.

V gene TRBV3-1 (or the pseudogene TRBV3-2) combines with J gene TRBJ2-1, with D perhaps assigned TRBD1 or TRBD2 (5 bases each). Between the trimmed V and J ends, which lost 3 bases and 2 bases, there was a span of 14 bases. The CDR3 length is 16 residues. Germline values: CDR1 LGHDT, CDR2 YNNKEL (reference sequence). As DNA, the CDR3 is TGTGCCAGCAGCCATGCAGCGAGGGGCCCCTACAATGAGCAGTTCTTC. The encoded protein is CASSHAARGPYNEQFF.

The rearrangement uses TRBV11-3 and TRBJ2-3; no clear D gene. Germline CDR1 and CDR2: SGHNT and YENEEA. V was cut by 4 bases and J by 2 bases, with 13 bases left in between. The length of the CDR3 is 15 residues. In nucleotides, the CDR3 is TGTGCCAGCAGCTCAGATACAGACTTCACAGATACGCAGTATTTT. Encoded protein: CASSSDTDFTDTQYF.